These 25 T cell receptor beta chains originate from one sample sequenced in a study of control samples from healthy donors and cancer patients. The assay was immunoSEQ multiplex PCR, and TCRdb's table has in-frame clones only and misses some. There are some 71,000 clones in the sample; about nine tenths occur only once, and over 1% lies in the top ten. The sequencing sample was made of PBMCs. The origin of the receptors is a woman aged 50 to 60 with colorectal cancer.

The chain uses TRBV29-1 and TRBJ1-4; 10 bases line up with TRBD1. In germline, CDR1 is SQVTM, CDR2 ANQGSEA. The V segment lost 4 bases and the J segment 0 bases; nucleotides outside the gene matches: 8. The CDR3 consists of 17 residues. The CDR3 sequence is CSVGDRGGDATNEKLFF. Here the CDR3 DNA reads TGCAGCGTTGGGGACAGGGGCGGAGATGCAACTAATGAAAAACTGTTTTTT.

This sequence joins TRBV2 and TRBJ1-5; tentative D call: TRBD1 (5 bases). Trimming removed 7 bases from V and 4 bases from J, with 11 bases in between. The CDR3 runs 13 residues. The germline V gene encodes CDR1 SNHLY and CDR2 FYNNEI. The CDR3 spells CASTRTFNQPQHF. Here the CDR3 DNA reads TGTGCCAGCACTAGGACATTTAATCAGCCCCAGCATTTT.

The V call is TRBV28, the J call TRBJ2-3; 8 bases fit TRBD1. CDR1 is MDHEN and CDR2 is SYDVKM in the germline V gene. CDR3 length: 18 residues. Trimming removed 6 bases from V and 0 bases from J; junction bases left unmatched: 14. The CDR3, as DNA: TGTGCCAGCAGCCCTCGAAAAGGCAGGGGGCTTAGCACAGATACGCAGTATTTT. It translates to CASSPRKGRGLSTDTQYF. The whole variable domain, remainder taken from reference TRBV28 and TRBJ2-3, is DVKVTQSSRYLVKRTGEKVFLECVQDMDHENMFWYRQDPGLGLRLIYFSYDVKMKEKGDIPEGYSVSREKKERFSLILESASTNQTSMYLCASSPRKGRGLSTDTQYFGPGTRLTVL.

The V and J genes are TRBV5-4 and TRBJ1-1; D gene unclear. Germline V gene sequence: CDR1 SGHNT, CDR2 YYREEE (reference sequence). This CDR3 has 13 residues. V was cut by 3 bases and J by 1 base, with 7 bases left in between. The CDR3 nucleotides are TGTGCCAGCAGCTCTTACAAGAACACTGAAGCTTTCTTT. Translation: CASSSYKNTEAFF.

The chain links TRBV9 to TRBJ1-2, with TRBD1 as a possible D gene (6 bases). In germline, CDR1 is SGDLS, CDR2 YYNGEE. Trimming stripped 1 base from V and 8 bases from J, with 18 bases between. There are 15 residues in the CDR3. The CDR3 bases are TGTGCCAGCAGCGTACAATCCCAGGGGTTGGGCGGCTACACCTTC. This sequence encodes CASSVQSQGLGGYTF.

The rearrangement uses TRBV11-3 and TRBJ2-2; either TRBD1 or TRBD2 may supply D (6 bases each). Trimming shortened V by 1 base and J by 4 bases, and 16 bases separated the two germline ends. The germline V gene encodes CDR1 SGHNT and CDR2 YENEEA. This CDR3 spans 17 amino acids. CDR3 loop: CASSLGGTGAVTGELFF. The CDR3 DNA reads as TGTGCCAGCAGCTTAGGGGGGACGGGGGCTGTCACCGGGGAGCTGTTTTTT. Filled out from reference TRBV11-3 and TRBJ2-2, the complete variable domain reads EAGVVQSPRYKIIEKKQPVAFWCNPISGHNTLYWYLQNLGQGPELLIRYENEEAVDDSQLPKDRFSAERLKGVDSTLKIQPAELGDSAVYLCASSLGGTGAVTGELFFGEGSRLTVL.

The CDR3 nucleotides are TGTGCCAGCAGCGAACGAGCCCCGCGTAATCAGCCCCAGCATTTT. Translation gives CASSERAPRNQPQHF. The chain links TRBV21-1 to TRBJ1-5. TRBV21-1 is classified as a pseudogene. The CDR3 is 15 amino acids.

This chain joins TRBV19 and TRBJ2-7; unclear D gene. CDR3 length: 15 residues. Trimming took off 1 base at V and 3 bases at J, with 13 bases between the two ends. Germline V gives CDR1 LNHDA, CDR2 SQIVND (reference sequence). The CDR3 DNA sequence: TGTGCCAGTAGTATAGTGCCGGGTGCCGTCTACGAGCAGTACTTC. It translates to CASSIVPGAVYEQYF.

The CDR3 sequence: CASSGQGNYGYTF. The DNA for the CDR3 is TGTGCCAGCAGTGGACAGGGGAACTATGGCTACACCTTC. The chain uses TRBV2 and TRBJ1-2; 8 nucleotides line up with TRBD1. Germline V CDR1 and CDR2: SNHLY, FYNNEI. The CDR3 is made up of 13 amino acids. With 4 bases clipped from V and 2 bases from J, the junction kept 0 bases outside the gene matches.

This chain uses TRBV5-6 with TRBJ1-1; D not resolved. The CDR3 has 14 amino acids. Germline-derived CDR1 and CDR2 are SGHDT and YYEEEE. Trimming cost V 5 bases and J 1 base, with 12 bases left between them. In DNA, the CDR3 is TGTGCCAGCAGTACTGGATCCTGGAACACTGAAGCTTTCTTT. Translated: CASSTGSWNTEAFF.

CDR3 region: CASSIRDRPYNEQFF. CDR3 nucleotide sequence: TGTGCCAGCAGTATCCGGGACAGACCTTACAATGAGCAGTTCTTC. The rearrangement joins TRBV25-1 to TRBJ2-1, with 7 nucleotides matching TRBD1. Germline V gives CDR1 MGHDK, CDR2 SYGVNS. V gave up 5 bases and J gave up 4 bases; unmatched junction bases: 8. The CDR3 runs to 15 residues.

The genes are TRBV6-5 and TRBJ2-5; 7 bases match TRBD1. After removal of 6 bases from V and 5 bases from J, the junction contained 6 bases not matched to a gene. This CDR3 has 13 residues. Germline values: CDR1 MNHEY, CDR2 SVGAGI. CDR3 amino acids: CASRDRVGETQYF. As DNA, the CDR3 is TGTGCCAGCAGAGACAGGGTGGGGGAGACCCAGTACTTC.

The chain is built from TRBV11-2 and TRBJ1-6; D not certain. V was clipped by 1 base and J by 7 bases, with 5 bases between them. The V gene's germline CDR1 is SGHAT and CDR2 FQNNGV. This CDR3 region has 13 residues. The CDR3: CASSLGGNSPLHF. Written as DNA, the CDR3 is TGTGCCAGCAGCTTAGGAGGCAATTCACCCCTCCACTTT.

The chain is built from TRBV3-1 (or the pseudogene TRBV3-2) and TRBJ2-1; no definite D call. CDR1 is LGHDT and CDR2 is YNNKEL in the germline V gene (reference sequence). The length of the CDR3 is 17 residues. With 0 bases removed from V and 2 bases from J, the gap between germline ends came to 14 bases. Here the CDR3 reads CASSQDLWQLPYNEQFF. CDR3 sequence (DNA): TGTGCCAGCAGCCAAGATTTGTGGCAGTTGCCCTACAATGAGCAGTTCTTC.

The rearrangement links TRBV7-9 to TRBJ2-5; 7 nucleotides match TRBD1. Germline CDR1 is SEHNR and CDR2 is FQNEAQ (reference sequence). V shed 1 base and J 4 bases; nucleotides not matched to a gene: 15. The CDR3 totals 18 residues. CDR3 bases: TGTGCCAGCAGCTTAGGATCGTTGGTGAGGGGGCGCGGAGAGACCCAGTACTTC. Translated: CASSLGSLVRGRGETQYF.

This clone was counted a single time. The CDR3, as DNA: TGTGCCAGTACGACAGATTTTACCTCTGGAAACACCATATATTTT. Its protein product is CASTTDFTSGNTIYF. J is TRBJ1-3 and V is TRBV6-5, with D possibly being TRBD1 (5 bases). Trimming left V 9 bases short and J 0 bases short, with 15 bases between. This CDR3 region has 15 residues. Per the germline V gene, CDR1 is MNHEY and CDR2 is SVGAGI.

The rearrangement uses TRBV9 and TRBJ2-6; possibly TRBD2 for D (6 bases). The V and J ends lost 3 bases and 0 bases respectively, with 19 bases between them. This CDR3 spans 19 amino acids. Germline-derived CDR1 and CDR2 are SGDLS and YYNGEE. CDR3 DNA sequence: TGTGCCAGCAGCGGACCCTCGGGACTGATTTTCTCTGGGGCCAACGTCCTGACTTTC. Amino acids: CASSGPSGLIFSGANVLTF. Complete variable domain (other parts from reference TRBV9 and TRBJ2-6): DSGVTQTPKHLITATGQRVTLRCSPRSGDLSVYWYQQSLDQGLQFLIQYYNGEERAKGNILERFSAQQFPDLHSELNLSSLELGDSALYFCASSGPSGLIFSGANVLTFGAGSRLTVL.

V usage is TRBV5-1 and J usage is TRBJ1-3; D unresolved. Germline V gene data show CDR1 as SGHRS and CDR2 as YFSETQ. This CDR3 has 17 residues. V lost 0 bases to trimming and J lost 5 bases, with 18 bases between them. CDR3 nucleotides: TGCGCCAGCAGCTTGGCGGGGTTCGATAATCATAGAAACACCATATATTTT. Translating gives CASSLAGFDNHRNTIYF. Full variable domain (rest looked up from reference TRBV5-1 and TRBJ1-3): KAGVTQTPRYLIKTRGQQVTLSCSPISGHRSVSWYQQTPGQGLQFLFEYFSETQRNKGNFPGRFSGRQFSNSRSEMNVSTLELGDSALYLCASSLAGFDNHRNTIYFGEGSWLTVV.

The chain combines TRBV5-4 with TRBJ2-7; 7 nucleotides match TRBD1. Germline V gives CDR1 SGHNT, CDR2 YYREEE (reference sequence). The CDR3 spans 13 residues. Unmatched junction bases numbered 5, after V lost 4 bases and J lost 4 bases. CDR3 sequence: CASSPEDRYEQYF. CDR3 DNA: TGTGCCAGCAGCCCGGAGGACAGGTACGAGCAGTACTTC.

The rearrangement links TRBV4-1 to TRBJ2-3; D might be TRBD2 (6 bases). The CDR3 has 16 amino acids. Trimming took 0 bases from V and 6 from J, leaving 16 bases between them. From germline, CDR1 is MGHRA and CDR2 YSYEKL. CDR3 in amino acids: CASSQEGRRVGDTQYF. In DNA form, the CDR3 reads TGCGCCAGCAGCCAAGAGGGTAGGAGGGTCGGGGATACGCAGTATTTT.

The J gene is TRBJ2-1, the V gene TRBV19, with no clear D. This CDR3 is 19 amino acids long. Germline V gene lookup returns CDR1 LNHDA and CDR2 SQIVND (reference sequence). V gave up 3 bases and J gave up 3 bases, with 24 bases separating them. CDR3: CASSIYSQLEQTRYNEQFF. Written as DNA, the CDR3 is TGTGCCAGTAGTATTTATTCACAGCTAGAACAAACCCGCTACAATGAGCAGTTCTTC.

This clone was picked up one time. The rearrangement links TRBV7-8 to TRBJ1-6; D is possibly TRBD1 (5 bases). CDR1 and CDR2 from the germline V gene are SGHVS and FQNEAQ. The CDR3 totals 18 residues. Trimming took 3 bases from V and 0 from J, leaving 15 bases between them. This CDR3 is CASSFDLGLSSYNSPLHF. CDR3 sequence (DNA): TGTGCCAGCAGCTTCGATTTGGGGCTGAGCTCCTATAATTCACCCCTCCACTTT.

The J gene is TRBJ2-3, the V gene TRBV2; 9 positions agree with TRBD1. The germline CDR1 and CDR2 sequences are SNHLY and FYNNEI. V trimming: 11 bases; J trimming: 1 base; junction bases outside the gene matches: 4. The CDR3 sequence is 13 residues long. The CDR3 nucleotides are TGTGCCTGCCGGGACAGGGGCACAGATACGCAGTATTTT. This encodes CACRDRGTDTQYF.

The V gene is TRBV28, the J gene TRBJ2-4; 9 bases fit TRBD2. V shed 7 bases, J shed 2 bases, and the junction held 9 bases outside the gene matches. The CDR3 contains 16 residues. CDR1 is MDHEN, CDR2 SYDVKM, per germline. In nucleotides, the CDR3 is TGTGCCAGCAAAAAGACTAGCGGTGGAACCAAAAACATTCAGTACTTC. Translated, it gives CASKKTSGGTKNIQYF.

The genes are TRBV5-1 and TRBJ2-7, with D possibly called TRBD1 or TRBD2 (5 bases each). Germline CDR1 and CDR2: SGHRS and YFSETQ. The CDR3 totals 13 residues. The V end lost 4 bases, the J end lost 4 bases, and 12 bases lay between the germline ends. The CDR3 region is CASSGQGAYEQYF. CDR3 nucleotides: TGCGCCAGCAGCGGTCAGGGAGCGTACGAGCAGTACTTC.